The present TCR beta chain was sequenced within a study of blood T cell repertoires in COVID-19. The method was immunoSEQ multiplex PCR; TCRdb's version includes in-frame clones alone and lacks a portion of them. Of 200,000 to 250,000 clones in the sample, approximately 83% were seen once. Remarks on this clone: At one of its ends the junction is not consistent with the germline gene, which may arise from a read error.

This CDR3 region has 11 residues. The clonotype was recovered from a man in his thirties or forties who had recovered from COVID-19. Sequencing was carried out using peripheral blood. The chain combines TRBV12-3 or TRBV12-4 with TRBJ1-1; TRBD1 matches at 7 bases. This CDR3 reads CASRDRTAAFF. CDR3 in DNA: TGTGCCAGCAGGGACAGGACTGCAGCTTTCTTT.